The rows below give T cell receptor beta chains drawn from one sample of a study of control samples from healthy donors and cancer patients. The repertoire was sequenced with immunoSEQ multiplex PCR; TCRdb's copy has only in-frame clones and lacks some. This table has about 170,000 clones, approximately 91% appearing once. Sequenced sample: blood. Receptor source: a woman in her 40s in good health. CDR3s include the opening cysteine and the closing phenylalanine or tryptophan. D genes are given only for firm matches. Clone size is given for some rows only: seen once, a few or many times, or a class if the clone is expanded.

abundance	j_gene	d_gene	v_gene	CDR3aa	CDR3nt
NA	TRBJ2-7	TRBD1	TRBV28	CASTTTGANEQYF	TGTGCCAGCACCACGACAGGGGCCAACGAGCAGTACTTC
NA	TRBJ1-3	TRBD1	TRBV12-5	CASGLGAGGGNTIYF	TGTGCTAGTGGTTTGGGAGCAGGGGGCGGAAACACCATATATTTT
NA	TRBJ2-3	NA	TRBV18	CASSPPGWGEGTDTQYF	TGTGCCAGCTCACCACCGGGTTGGGGAGAGGGTACAGATACGCAGTATTTT
NA	TRBJ2-3	TRBD2	TRBV5-4	CASSLKRTSGDTQYF	TGTGCCAGCAGCCTGAAAAGGACTAGCGGAGATACGCAGTATTTT
NA	TRBJ1-6	TRBD1	TRBV5-1	CASSLGGRGGDSPLHF	TGCGCCAGCAGCTTGGGCGGCAGGGGGGGGGATTCACCCCTCCACTTT
NA	TRBJ2-3	NA	TRBV6-5	CASSTLGDTQYF	TGTGCCAGCTCGACTTTAGGGGATACGCAGTATTTT
NA	TRBJ2-5	TRBD2	TRBV11-3	CASSLGTGGAETQYF	TGTGCCAGCAGCTTGGGCACCGGGGGGGCAGAGACCCAGTACTTC
NA	TRBJ2-1	NA	TRBV5-6	CASSASSYNEQFF	TGTGCCAGCAGCGCTAGCTCCTACAATGAGCAGTTCTTC
NA	TRBJ1-4	NA	TRBV2	CASSEALSGAEKLFF	TGTGCCAGCAGTGAAGCGCTGTCAGGGGCAGAAAAACTGTTTTTT
once	TRBJ2-7	NA	TRBV4-2	CASSQNRGGSYEQYF	TGTGCCAGCAGCCAGAACAGGGGGGGCTCCTACGAGCAGTACTTC
NA	TRBJ2-5	NA	TRBV18	CASSAWGGLETQYF	TGTGCCAGCTCAGCCTGGGGGGGCCTCGAGACCCAGTACTTC
NA	TRBJ2-1	TRBD2	TRBV2	CASSEDGGASYNEQFF	TGTGCCAGCAGTGAAGACGGGGGGGCCTCCTACAATGAGCAGTTCTTC
NA	TRBJ2-1	NA	TRBV11-1	CASSLAWGSSYNEQFF	TGTGCCAGCAGCTTAGCATGGGGTAGCTCCTACAATGAGCAGTTCTTC
few	TRBJ1-2	TRBD1	TRBV4-1	CASSPRTGFGYTF	TGCGCCAGCAGCCCTCGGACAGGGTTTGGCTACACCTTC
NA	TRBJ2-5	NA	TRBV5-1	CASSLGSPGETQYF	TGCGCCAGCAGCTTGGGGTCCCCGGGGGAGACCCAGTACTTC
NA	TRBJ2-5	NA	TRBV5-6	CASSFVWGRRETQYF	TGTGCCAGCAGCTTCGTCTGGGGTCGGCGGGAGACCCAGTACTTC
once	TRBJ2-2	TRBD1	TRBV27	CASSSRDRYTGELFF	TGTGCCAGCAGTTCTCGGGACAGATACACCGGGGAGCTGTTTTTT
NA	TRBJ1-2	NA	TRBV7-8	CASSLEEDLGANYGYTF	TGTGCCAGCAGCTTAGAGGAGGACCTCGGAGCTAACTATGGCTACACCTTC
NA	TRBJ2-2	TRBD1	TRBV6-4	CASSDGQAGELFF	TGTGCCAGCAGTGACGGACAGGCCGGGGAGCTGTTTTTT
NA	TRBJ1-3	NA	TRBV4-1	CASSQEDLFSGNTIYF	TGCGCCAGCAGCCAAGAGGATCTGTTCTCTGGAAACACCATATATTTT
NA	TRBJ1-5	NA	TRBV4-1	CASSQKWGKLISNQPQHF	TGCGCCAGCAGCCAAAAATGGGGCAAACTTATTAGCAATCAGCCCCAGCATTTT
NA	TRBJ2-7	NA	TRBV11-2	CASSPGTHYEQYF	TGTGCCAGCAGCCCTGGGACGCACTACGAGCAGTACTTC
NA	TRBJ2-1	TRBD1	TRBV5-1	CASSLAVGTGGVTYNEQFF	TGCGCCAGCAGCTTGGCCGTGGGGACAGGGGGCGTAACCTACAATGAGCAGTTCTTC
NA	TRBJ2-1	NA	TRBV5-5	CASSLEVRAVTVHNEQFF	TGTGCCAGCAGCTTGGAGGTCAGGGCCGTAACTGTCCACAATGAGCAGTTCTTC
NA	TRBJ1-3	NA	TRBV4-1	CASSQVGSGNTIYF	TGCGCCAGCAGCCAAGTCGGCTCTGGAAACACCATATATTTT
NA	TRBJ2-5	NA	TRBV12-3/TRBV12-4	CASSFRETQYF	TGTGCCAGCAGTTTTCGGGAGACCCAGTACTTC
NA	TRBJ1-1	NA	TRBV12-3/TRBV12-4	CASSLRLNTEAFF	TGTGCCAGCAGCCTTCGGTTGAACACTGAAGCTTTCTTT
NA	TRBJ1-1	NA	TRBV18	CASSPAAEAFF	TGTGCCAGCTCACCTGCGGCTGAAGCTTTCTTT
NA	TRBJ1-5	NA	TRBV12-3/TRBV12-4	CASSLGVIQPQHF	TGTGCCAGCAGTTTAGGGGTAATTCAGCCCCAGCATTTT
few	TRBJ1-1	NA	TRBV5-1	CASSLDLTEAFF	TGCGCCAGCAGCTTGGATCTCACTGAAGCTTTCTTT
NA	TRBJ1-2	NA	TRBV25-1	CASSGGSYGYTF	TGTGCCAGCAGTGGGGGGAGCTATGGCTACACCTTC
NA	TRBJ1-1	TRBD1	TRBV3-1/TRBV3-2	CASTMTGPTEAFF	TGTGCCAGCACCATGACAGGGCCCACTGAAGCTTTCTTT
NA	TRBJ2-3	TRBD2	TRBV15	CATSAYGGAPTDTQYF	TGTGCCACCAGCGCCTACGGGGGGGCCCCCACAGATACGCAGTATTTT
NA	TRBJ2-2	TRBD2	TRBV4-1	CASSHPQRGNGGELFF	TGCGCCAGCAGCCATCCCCAGCGGGGGAACGGCGGGGAGCTGTTTTTT
once	TRBJ2-2	TRBD2	TRBV3-1/TRBV3-2	CASSQETSAMNTGELFF	TGTGCCAGCAGCCAAGAGACTAGCGCCATGAACACCGGGGAGCTGTTTTTT
NA	TRBJ2-7	NA	TRBV5-1	CASSLELGTYYEQYF	TGCGCCAGCAGCTTGGAGTTGGGGACCTACTACGAGCAGTACTTC
NA	TRBJ2-7	NA	TRBV19	CASSQPRGYEQYF	TGTGCCAGTAGTCAACCAAGGGGGTACGAGCAGTACTTC
once	TRBJ1-1	NA	TRBV6-4	CASSDGGGFEAFF	TGTGCCAGCAGTGATGGTGGAGGGTTTGAAGCTTTCTTT
NA	TRBJ1-4	NA	TRBV11-2	CASSSLGATTNEKLFF	TGTGCCAGCAGCTCCCTCGGGGCTACAACTAATGAAAAACTGTTTTTT
NA	TRBJ2-2	NA	TRBV5-1	CASSLGQNTGELFF	TGCGCCAGCAGCTTGGGACAAAACACCGGGGAGCTGTTTTTT
once	TRBJ1-2	TRBD1	TRBV12-3/TRBV12-4	CASSSGGQGYTF	TGTGCCAGCAGTTCAGGGGGCCAAGGCTACACCTTC
NA	TRBJ1-2	NA	TRBV20-1	CSASPRLVDYGYTF	TGCAGTGCTAGTCCGCGGTTAGTGGACTATGGCTACACCTTC
NA	TRBJ2-2	TRBD1	TRBV19	CASSGGQAGAGELFF	TGTGCCAGTAGTGGGGGACAGGCCGGGGCCGGGGAGCTGTTTTTT
once	TRBJ1-2	NA	TRBV5-4	CASSLQGWSYTF	TGTGCCAGCAGCTTGCAGGGTTGGAGCTACACCTTC
few	TRBJ1-6	NA	TRBV14	CASSRGYNSPLHF	TGTGCCAGCAGCCGGGGCTATAATTCACCCCTCCACTTT
NA	TRBJ2-1	NA	TRBV11-3	CASSSQGYNEQFF	TGTGCCAGCAGCTCACAGGGTTACAATGAGCAGTTCTTC
NA	TRBJ1-2	NA	TRBV5-1	CASSLSTGREGYTF	TGCGCCAGCAGCTTGTCCACAGGGAGGGAGGGCTACACCTTC